This T cell receptor (beta chain) was found in a study of OX40 agonist ivuxolimab in advanced cancers. Study details: The treatment was a fully human IgG2 OX40 agonist, ivuxolimab. Eligibility admitted prior anti-PD-1, anti-PD-L1 or anti-CTLA-4 therapy; about 42% had some.

Worth noting for this clone: What it binds is not known.

Findings and limits, study-wide: Antigen targets of the expanded peripheral T cells went undetermined.

Profiled with immunoSEQ multiplex PCR; TCRdb holds only in-frame clones, not every one. Of under 70,000 clones listed, about 92% are singletons. Autoimmune disease history or systemic immunosuppression meant exclusion. The ends lost 5 bases at V and 0 bases at J; junction bases unmatched: 4. This CDR3 is 15 amino acids long. CDR1 KGHSH and CDR2 LQKENI come from the germline V gene. Sample: CD4+ or CD8+ T cells sorted from blood, taken in a trial of the OX40 agonist ivuxolimab. The TCR was taken from an adult with an advanced solid tumor such as melanoma, head and neck, liver or kidney cancer. V gene TRBV18 combines with J gene TRBJ2-1; 7 bases are shared with TRBD1. This chain's CDR3 is CASSRNRGSYNEQFF. CDR3 in DNA: TGTGCCAGCTCAAGAAACAGGGGCTCCTACAATGAGCAGTTCTTC.